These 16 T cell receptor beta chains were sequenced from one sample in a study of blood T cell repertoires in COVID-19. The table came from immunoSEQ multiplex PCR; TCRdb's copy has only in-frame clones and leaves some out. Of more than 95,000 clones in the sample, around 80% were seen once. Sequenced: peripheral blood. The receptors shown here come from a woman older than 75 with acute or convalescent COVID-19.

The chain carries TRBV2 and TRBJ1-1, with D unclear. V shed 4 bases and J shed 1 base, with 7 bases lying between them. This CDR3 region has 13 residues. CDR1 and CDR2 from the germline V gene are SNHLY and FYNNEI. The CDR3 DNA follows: TGTGCCAGCAGTGTTGGAGGGAACACTGAAGCTTTCTTT. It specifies CASSVGGNTEAFF.

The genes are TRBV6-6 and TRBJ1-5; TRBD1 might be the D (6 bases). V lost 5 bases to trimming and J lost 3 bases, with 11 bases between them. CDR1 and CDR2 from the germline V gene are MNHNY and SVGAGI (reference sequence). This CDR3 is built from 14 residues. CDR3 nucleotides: TGTGCCAGCAGTCCACAGGGTTTCAATCAGCCCCAGCATTTT. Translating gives CASSPQGFNQPQHF.

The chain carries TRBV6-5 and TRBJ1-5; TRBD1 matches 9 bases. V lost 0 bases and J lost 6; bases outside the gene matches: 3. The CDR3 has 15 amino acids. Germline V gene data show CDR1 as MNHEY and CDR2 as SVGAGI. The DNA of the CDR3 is TGTGCCAGCAGTTACTCGACGGACAGGGGTCAGCCCCAGCATTTT. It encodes CASSYSTDRGQPQHF.

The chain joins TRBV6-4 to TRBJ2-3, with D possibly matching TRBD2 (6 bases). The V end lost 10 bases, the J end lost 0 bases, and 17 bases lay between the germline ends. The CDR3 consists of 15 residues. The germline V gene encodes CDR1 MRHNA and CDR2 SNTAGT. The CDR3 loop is CATSALASSTDTQYF. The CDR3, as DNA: TGTGCCACCTCGGCCCTAGCGTCTAGCACAGATACGCAGTATTTT.

The CDR3: CASSAGSPNSEAFF. For the CDR3, the DNA is TGCGCCAGCAGCGCCGGGTCCCCAAACTCTGAAGCTTTCTTT. This rearrangement joins TRBV5-1 to TRBJ1-1; D uncertain. The length of the CDR3 is 14 residues. V was shortened by 4 bases and J by 6 bases, with 16 bases between the two germline ends. CDR1 and CDR2 from the germline V gene are SGHRS and YFSETQ.

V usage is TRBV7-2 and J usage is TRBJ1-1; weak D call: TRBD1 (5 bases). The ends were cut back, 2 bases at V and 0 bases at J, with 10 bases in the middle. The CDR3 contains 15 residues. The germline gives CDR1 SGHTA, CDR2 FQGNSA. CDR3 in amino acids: CASSLTAGMNTEAFF. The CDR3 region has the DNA TGTGCCAGCAGCTTAACGGCAGGGATGAACACTGAAGCTTTCTTT. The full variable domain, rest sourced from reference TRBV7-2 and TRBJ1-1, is GAGVSQSPSNKVTEKGKDVELRCDPISGHTALYWYRQSLGQGLEFLIYFQGNSAPDKSGLPSDRFSAERTGGSVSTLTIQRTQQEDSAVYLCASSLTAGMNTEAFFGQGTRLTVV.

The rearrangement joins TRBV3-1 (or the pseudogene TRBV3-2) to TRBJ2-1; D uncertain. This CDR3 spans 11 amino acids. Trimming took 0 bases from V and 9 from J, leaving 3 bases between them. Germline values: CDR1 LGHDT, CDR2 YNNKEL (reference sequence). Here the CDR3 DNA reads TGTGCCAGCAGCCAAGATCGTGAGCAGTTCTTC. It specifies CASSQDREQFF.

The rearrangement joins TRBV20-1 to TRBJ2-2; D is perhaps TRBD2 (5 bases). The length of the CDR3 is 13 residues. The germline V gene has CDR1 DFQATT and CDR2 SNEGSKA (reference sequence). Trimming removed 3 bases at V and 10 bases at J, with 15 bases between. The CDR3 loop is CSASKRENAELFF. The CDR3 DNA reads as TGCAGTGCTAGTAAAAGGGAGAATGCGGAGCTGTTTTTT.

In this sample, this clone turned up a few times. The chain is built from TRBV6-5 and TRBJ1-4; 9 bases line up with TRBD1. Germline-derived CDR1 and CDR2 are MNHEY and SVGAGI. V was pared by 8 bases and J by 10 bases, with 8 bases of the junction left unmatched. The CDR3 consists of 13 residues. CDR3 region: CASWDRASAKLFF. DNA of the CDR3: TGTGCCAGCTGGGACAGGGCGTCCGCAAAACTGTTTTTT.

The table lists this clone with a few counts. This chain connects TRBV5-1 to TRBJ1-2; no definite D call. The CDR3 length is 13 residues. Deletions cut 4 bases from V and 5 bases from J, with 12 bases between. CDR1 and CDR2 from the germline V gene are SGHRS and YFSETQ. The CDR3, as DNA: TGCGCCAGCAGCCCGGAGGATGGTTATGGCTACACCTTC. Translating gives CASSPEDGYGYTF.

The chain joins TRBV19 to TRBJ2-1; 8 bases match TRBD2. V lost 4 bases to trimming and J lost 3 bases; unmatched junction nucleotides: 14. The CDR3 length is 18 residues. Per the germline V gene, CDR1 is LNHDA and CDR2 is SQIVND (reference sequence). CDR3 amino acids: CASSKIRGVAGRYNEQFF. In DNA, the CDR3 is TGTGCCAGTAGTAAGATCAGGGGTGTAGCGGGACGCTACAATGAGCAGTTCTTC.

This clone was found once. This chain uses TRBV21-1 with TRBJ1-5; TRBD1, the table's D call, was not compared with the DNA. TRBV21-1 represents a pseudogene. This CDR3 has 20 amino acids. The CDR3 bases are TGTGCCAGCAGCCCCCCCACAGGATCCTATTACTTGTATAGCAATCAGCCCCAGCATTTT. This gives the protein CASSPPTGSYYLYSNQPQHF.

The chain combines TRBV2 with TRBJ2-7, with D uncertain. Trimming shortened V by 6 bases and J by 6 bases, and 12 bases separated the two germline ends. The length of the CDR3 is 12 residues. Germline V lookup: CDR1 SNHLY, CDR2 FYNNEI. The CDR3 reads CASRVGPGEQYF. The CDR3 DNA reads TGTGCCAGCAGGGTAGGTCCGGGCGAGCAGTACTTC.

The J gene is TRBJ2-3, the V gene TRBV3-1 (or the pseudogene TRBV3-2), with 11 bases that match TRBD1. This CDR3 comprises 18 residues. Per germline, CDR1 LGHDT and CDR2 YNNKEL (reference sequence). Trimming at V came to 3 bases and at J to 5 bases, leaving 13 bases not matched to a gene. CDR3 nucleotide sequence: TGTGCCAGCAGCCACGAAGAAGTAGGACAGGGGGCCGGAGATACGCAGTATTTT. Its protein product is CASSHEEVGQGAGDTQYF.

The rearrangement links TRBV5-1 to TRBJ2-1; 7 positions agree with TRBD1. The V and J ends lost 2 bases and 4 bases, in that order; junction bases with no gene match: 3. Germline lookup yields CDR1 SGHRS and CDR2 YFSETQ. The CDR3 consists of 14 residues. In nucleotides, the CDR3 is TGCGCCAGCAGCTTACAGGGGAATTACAATGAGCAGTTCTTC. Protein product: CASSLQGNYNEQFF.

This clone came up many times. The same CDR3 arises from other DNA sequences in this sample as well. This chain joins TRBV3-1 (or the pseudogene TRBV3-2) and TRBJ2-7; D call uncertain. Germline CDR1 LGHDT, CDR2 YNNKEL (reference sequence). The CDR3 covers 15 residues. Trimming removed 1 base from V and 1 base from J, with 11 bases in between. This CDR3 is CASSQGSGSSYEQYF. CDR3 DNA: TGTGCCAGCAGCCAAGGATCCGGGTCATCCTACGAGCAGTACTTC.